Below, one TCR beta chain is given with its context. This entry comes from a study of blood T cell repertoires in COVID-19. Overall study: Both acute and convalescent COVID-19 samples were obtained from the United States, Italy and Spain.

Authors' processing steps: Reference gene primer amplification gave nucleated cell count estimates. Profiling relied on immunoSEQ multiplex PCR, and the TCRdb table lists in-frame clones only, not all of them. The V and J calls and clone size are taken from that table; D and trimming were inferred from the DNA. Among hundreds of thousands of clones listed, around 82% were seen once. The CDR3 is 16 amino acids. Trimming took 0 bases from V and 3 from J, leaving 9 bases between them. In germline, CDR1 is MRHNA, CDR2 SNTAGT. The specimen was peripheral blood. This clonotype was obtained from a woman aged 70-85 years with acute or convalescent COVID-19. The chain has TRBV6-4 and TRBJ1-6; D is unresolved. This chain's CDR3 is CASSDSKGDYNSPLHF. The CDR3 region has the DNA TGTGCCAGCAGTGACTCGAAGGGAGACTATAATTCACCCCTCCACTTT.